This TCR beta chain was observed in a study of radiotherapy plus CTLA-4 blockade in lung cancer. Study summary: Objective responses were recorded in more than 15% of patients, with disease control recorded in 25% to 40%. Study-wide points: Clones of tumor-derived TCRs expanded in blood after radiotherapy plus ipilimumab. The best prediction of response reportedly came from early blood T cell clone dynamics, with interferon-beta.

Treatment of patients with chemo-refractory metastatic non-small-cell lung cancer consisted of focal radiation plus CTLA-4 blockade with ipilimumab. Sequenced by immunoSEQ multiplex PCR; TCRdb stores in-frame clones only, minus some. This table has around 110,000 clones, about 84% appearing once. Concerning this clone itself: Its antigen is still unknown.

The material sequenced was peripheral blood, taken from a patient treated with radiotherapy plus ipilimumab. The TCR was taken from a human donor with non-small cell lung cancer that progressed on radiotherapy plus ipilimumab. Some clones in this sample may be carry-over from other donors' samples.

CDR3 in DNA: TGTGCCAGCTCACCACCCAGCGACAGGGGGGCCGGGGAGCTGTTTTTT. Protein sequence: CASSPPSDRGAGELFF. This chain links TRBV18 with TRBJ2-2; 9 positions match TRBD1. Germline V gene lookup returns CDR1 KGHSH and CDR2 LQKENI. The CDR3 contains 16 residues. V gave up 0 bases and J gave up 6 bases; unmatched junction bases: 5.